Here is one T cell receptor (beta chain) with its context. TCRdb's copy holds only in-frame clones and misses some; the assay was immunoSEQ multiplex PCR. Of more than 35,000 clones listed, around 90% are singletons. This sample was included in a study of T cell changes during pregnancy in multiple sclerosis. Germline V gene sequence: CDR1 SNHLY, CDR2 FYNNEI. The CDR3 runs 14 residues. V shed 10 bases and J 2 bases; nucleotides not matched to a gene: 9. This chain connects TRBV2 to TRBJ2-5, with 8 positions matching TRBD1. The clonotype was recovered from a female donor in good health, enrolled as a control in a pregnancy study. Sequences were derived from CD4+ T cells from peripheral blood mononuclear cells, sampled in the third trimester of pregnancy. The CDR3 sequence is CATREDRVQETQYF. The CDR3 region has the DNA TGTGCCACCAGGGAGGACAGGGTTCAAGAGACCCAGTACTTC.